This T cell receptor beta chain emerged from a study of blood T cell repertoires in COVID-19. Study as a whole: Material from acute and convalescent COVID-19 was sourced from the United States, Italy and Spain. PBMCs, B-cell-depleted T cells, or T cells were the source of the cDNA or gDNA that made up the material.

In the source study's methods: The assay estimated nucleated cells by amplifying reference gene primers. Only in-frame clones appear in the TCRdb table, and some are missing; sequencing was by immunoSEQ multiplex PCR. The V and J calls and clone size were taken over from that table, and D and trimming were inferred from the DNA. The data show fewer than 15,000 clones, with over 70% seen just once and about 26% held by the top ten. This CDR3 spans 16 amino acids. V lost 5 bases to trimming and J lost 5 bases; unmatched junction nucleotides: 12. The germline V gene encodes CDR1 SQVTM and CDR2 ANQGSEA. The receptor comes from a human donor in a cohort sampled during active COVID-19. The material sequenced was peripheral blood. This chain links TRBV29-1 with TRBJ2-3; 11 nucleotides line up with TRBD2. The CDR3 here is CSVPPLLAGVGDTQYF. The CDR3 DNA sequence: TGCAGCGTTCCCCCCCTACTAGCGGGAGTGGGAGATACGCAGTATTTT.